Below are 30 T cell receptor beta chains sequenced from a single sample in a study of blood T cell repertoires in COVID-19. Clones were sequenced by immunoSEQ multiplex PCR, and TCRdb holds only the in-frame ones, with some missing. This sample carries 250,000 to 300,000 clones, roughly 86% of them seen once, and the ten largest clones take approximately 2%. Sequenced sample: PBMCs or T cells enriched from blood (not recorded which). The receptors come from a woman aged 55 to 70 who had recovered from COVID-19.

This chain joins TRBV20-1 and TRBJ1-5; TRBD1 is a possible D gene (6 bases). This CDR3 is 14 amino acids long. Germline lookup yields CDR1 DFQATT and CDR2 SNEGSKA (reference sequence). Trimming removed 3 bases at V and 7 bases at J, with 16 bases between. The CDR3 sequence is CSASQGLGEQPQHF. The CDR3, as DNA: TGCAGTGCTAGTCAGGGGTTGGGGGAACAGCCCCAGCATTTT.

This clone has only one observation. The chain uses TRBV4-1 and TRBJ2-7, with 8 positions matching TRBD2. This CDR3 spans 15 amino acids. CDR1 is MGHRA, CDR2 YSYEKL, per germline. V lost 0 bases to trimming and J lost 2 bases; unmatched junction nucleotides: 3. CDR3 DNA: TGCGCCAGCAGCCAAGAATCCGGGAGGGCCTACGAGCAGTACTTC. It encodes CASSQESGRAYEQYF.

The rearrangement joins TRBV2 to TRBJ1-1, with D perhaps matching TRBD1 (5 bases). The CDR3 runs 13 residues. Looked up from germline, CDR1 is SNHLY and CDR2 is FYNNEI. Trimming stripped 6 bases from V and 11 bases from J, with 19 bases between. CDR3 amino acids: CASRNLRVFYAFF. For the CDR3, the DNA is TGTGCCAGCAGGAACCTCAGGGTATTCTACGCTTTCTTT. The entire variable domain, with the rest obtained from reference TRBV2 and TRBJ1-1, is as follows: EPEVTQTPSHQVTQMGQEVILRCVPISNHLYFYWYRQILGQKVEFLVSFYNNEISEKSEIFDDQFSVERPDGSNFTLKIRSTKLEDSAMYFCASRNLRVFYAFFGQGTRLTVV.

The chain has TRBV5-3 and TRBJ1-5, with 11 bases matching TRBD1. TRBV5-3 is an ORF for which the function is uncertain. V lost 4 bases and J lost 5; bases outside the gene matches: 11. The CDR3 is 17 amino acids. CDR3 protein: CARSPSGTGGFYQPQHF. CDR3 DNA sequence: TGTGCCAGAAGCCCGTCCGGGACAGGGGGTTTTTATCAGCCCCAGCATTTT.

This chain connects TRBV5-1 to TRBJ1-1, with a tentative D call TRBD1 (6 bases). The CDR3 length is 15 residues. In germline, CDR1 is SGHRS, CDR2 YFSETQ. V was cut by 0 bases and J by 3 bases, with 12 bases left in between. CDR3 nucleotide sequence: TGCGCCAGCAGCTTGGTTGGGGGCGGAGACACTGAAGCTTTCTTT. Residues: CASSLVGGGDTEAFF.

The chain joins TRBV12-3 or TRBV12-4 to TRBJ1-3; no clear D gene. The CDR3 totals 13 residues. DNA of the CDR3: TGTGTCCAGCGTCGCCACTCTGGAAACACCATATATTTT. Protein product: CVQRRHSGNTIYF.

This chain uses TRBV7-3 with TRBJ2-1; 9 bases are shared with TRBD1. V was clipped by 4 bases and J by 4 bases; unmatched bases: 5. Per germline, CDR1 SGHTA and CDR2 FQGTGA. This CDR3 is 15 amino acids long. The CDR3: CASSSTGQGYNEQFF. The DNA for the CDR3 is TGTGCCAGCAGCTCAACGGGACAGGGATACAATGAGCAGTTCTTC. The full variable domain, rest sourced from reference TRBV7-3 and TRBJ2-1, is GAGVSQTPSNKVTEKGKYVELRCDPISGHTALYWYRQSLGQGPEFLIYFQGTGAADDSGLPNDRFFAVRPEGSVSTLKIQRTERGDSAVYLCASSSTGQGYNEQFFGPGTRLTVL.

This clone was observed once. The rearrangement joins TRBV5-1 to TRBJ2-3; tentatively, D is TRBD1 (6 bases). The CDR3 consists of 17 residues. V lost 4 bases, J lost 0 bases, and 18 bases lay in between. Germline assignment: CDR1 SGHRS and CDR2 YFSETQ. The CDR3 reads CASSLLPPGQSTDTQYF. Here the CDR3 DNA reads TGCGCCAGCAGCCTTCTCCCCCCCGGACAGAGCACAGATACGCAGTATTTT.

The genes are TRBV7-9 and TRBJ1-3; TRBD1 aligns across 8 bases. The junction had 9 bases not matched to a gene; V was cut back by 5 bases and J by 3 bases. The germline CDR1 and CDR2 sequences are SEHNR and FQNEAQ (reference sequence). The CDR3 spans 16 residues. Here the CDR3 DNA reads TGTGCCAGCAGCACACTCAGGGGGCACGGTGGAAACACCATATATTTT. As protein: CASSTLRGHGGNTIYF.

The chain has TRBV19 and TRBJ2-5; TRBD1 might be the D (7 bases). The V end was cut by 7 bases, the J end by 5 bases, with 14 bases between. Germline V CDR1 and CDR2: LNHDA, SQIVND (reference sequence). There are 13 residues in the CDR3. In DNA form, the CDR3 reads TGTGCCAGTATGGAGGGGGCGTCGGAGACCCAGTACTTC. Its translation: CASMEGASETQYF.

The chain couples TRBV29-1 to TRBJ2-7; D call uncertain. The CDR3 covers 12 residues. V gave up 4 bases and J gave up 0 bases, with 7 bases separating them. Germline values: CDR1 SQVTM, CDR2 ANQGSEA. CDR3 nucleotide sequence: TGCAGCGTTGGAGAGAGCTCCTACGAGCAGTACTTC. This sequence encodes CSVGESSYEQYF.

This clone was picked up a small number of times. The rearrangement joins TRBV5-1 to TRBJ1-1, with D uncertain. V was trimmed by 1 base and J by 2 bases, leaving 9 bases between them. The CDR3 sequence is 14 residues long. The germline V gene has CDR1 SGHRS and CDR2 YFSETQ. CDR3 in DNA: TGCGCCAGCAGCTTGACCCAGGAAAACACTGAAGCTTTCTTT. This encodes CASSLTQENTEAFF.

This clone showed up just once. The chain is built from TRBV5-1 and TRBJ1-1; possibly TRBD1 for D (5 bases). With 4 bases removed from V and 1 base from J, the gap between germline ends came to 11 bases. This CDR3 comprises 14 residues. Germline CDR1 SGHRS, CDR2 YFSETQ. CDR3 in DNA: TGCGCCAGCAGCCTGGGACTGAGGAACACTGAAGCTTTCTTT. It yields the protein CASSLGLRNTEAFF. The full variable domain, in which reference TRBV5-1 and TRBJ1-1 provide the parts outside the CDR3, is KAGVTQTPRYLIKTRGQQVTLSCSPISGHRSVSWYQQTPGQGLQFLFEYFSETQRNKGNFPGRFSGRQFSNSRSEMNVSTLELGDSALYLCASSLGLRNTEAFFGQGTRLTVV.

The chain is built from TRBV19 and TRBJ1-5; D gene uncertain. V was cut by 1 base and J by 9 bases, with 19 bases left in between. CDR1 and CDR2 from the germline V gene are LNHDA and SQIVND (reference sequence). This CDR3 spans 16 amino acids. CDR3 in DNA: TGTGCCAGTAGTATAGCAGGCACCACGATGATCCGGCCCCAGCATTTT. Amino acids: CASSIAGTTMIRPQHF. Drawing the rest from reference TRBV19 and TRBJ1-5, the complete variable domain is DGGITQSPKYLFRKEGQNVTLSCEQNLNHDAMYWYRQDPGQGLRLIYYSQIVNDFQKGDIAEGYSVSREKKESFPLTVTSAQKNPTAFYLCASSIAGTTMIRPQHFGDGTRLSIL.

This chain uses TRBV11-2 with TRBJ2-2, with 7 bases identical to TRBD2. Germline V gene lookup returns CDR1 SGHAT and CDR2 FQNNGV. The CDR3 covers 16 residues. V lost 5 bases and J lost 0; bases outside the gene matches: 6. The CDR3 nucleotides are TGTGCCAGCAGCCCTGTTGGACTAGCGAACACCGGGGAGCTGTTTTTT. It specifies CASSPVGLANTGELFF.

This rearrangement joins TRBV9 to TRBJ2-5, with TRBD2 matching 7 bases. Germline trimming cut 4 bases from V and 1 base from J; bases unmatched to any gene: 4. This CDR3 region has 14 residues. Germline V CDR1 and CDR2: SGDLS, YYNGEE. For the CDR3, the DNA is TGTGCCAGCAGCCCCGGGGGGACCCAAGAGACCCAGTACTTC. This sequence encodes CASSPGGTQETQYF. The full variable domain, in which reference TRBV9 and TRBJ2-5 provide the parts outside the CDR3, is DSGVTQTPKHLITATGQRVTLRCSPRSGDLSVYWYQQSLDQGLQFLIQYYNGEERAKGNILERFSAQQFPDLHSELNLSSLELGDSALYFCASSPGGTQETQYFGPGTRLLVL.

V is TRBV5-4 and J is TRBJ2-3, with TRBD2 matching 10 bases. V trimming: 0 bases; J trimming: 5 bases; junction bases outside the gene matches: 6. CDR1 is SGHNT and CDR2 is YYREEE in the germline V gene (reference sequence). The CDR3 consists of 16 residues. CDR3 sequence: CASSLAPSGGGDTQYF. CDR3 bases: TGTGCCAGCAGCTTGGCCCCTAGCGGGGGCGGAGATACGCAGTATTTT.

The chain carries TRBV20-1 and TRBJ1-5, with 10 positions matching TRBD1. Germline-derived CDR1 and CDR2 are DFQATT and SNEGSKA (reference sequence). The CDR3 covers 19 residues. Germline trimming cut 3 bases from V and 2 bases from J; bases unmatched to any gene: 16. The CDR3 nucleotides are TGCAGTGCTAGTAGGTTTCGGGACAGGGGTCACTTTGGCAATCAGCCCCAGCATTTT. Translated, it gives CSASRFRDRGHFGNQPQHF.

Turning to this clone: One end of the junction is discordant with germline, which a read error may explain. In DNA form, the CDR3 reads TGTGCTAGCAGCTTCCTCCCCGGGCGGGAGATCTATGGCTACACCTTC. Its translation is CASSFLPGREIYGYTF. V usage is TRBV7-7 and J usage is TRBJ1-2; no definite D call. Germline loops: CDR1 SSHAT, CDR2 FNYEAQ (reference sequence). The CDR3 extends over 16 amino acids.

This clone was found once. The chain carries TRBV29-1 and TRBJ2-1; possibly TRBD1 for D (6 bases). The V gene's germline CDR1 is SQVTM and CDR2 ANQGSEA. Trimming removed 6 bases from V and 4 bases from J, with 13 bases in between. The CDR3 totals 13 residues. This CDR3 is CSVGGGQYNEQFF. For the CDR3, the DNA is TGCAGCGTAGGGGGTGGACAGTACAATGAGCAGTTCTTC.

For the CDR3, the DNA is TGTGCCAGCAGTTCCACGGGTGATACTGAAGCTTTCTTT. Amino acid sequence: CASSSTGDTEAFF. V and J are TRBV27 and TRBJ1-1; D is undetermined. The CDR3 has 13 residues. V dropped 4 bases and J dropped 5 bases, with 11 bases sitting between them. Germline CDR1 and CDR2: MNHEY and SMNVEV (reference sequence).

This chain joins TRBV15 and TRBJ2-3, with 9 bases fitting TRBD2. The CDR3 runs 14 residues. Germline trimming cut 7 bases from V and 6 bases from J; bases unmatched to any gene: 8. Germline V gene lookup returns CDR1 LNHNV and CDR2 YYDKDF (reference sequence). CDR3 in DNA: TGTGCCACCACCCTGGCGGGGGGGCCCGATACGCAGTATTTT. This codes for CATTLAGGPDTQYF. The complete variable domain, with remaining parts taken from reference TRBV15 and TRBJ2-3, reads DAMVIQNPRYQVTQFGKPVTLSCSQTLNHNVMYWYQQKSSQAPKLLFHYYDKDFNNEADTPDNFQSRRPNTSFCFLDIRSPGLGDTAMYLCATTLAGGPDTQYFGPGTRLTVL.

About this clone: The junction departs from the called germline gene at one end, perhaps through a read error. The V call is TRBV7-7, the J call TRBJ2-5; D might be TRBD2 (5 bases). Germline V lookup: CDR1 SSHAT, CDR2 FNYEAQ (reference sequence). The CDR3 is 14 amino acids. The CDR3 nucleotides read TGTGCTAGCAGCTACTCGGGGATTGAAGAGACCCAGTACTTC. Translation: CASSYSGIEETQYF.

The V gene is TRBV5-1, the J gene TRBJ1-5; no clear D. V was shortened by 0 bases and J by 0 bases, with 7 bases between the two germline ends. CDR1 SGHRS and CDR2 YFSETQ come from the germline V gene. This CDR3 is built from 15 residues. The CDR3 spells CASSLAGYSNQPQHF. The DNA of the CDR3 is TGCGCCAGCAGCTTGGCCGGTTATAGCAATCAGCCCCAGCATTTT.

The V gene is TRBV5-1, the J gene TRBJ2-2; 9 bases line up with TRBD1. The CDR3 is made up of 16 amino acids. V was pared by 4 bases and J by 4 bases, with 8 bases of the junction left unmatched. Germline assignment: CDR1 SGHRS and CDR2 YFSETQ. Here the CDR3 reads CASSRHRGHGTGELFF. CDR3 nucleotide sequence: TGCGCCAGCAGCCGCCACAGGGGGCATGGCACCGGGGAGCTGTTTTTT.

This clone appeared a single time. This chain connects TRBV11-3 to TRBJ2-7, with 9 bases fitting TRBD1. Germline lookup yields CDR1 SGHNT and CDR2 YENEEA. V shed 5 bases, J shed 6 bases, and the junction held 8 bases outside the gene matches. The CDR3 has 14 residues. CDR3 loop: CASSRRDRAGEQYF. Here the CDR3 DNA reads TGTGCCAGCAGCCGGCGGGACAGGGCTGGCGAGCAGTACTTC.

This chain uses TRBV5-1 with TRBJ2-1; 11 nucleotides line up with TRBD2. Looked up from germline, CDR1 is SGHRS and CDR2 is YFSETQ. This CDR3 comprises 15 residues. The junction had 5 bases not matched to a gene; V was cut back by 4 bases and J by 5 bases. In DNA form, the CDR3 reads TGCGCCAGCAGCACCGGGACTAGCGGCCACAATGAGCAGTTCTTC. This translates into CASSTGTSGHNEQFF.

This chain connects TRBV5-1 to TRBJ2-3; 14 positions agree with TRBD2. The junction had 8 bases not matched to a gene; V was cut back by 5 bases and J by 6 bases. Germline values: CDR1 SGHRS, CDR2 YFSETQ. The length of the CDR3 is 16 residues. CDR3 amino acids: CASRAGLAGVADTQYF. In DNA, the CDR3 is TGCGCCAGCAGAGCGGGACTAGCGGGAGTCGCCGATACGCAGTATTTT.

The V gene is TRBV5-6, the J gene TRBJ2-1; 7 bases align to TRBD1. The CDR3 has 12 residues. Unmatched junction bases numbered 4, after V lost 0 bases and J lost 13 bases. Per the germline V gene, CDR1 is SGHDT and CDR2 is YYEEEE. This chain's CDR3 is CASSLAGTAQFF. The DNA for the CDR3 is TGTGCCAGCAGCTTGGCCGGGACAGCCCAGTTCTTC. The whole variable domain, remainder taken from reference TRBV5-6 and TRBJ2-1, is DAGVTQSPTHLIKTRGQQVTLRCSPKSGHDTVSWYQQALGQGPQFIFQYYEEEERQRGNFPDRFSGHQFPNYSSELNVNALLLGDSALYLCASSLAGTAQFFGPGTRLTVL.

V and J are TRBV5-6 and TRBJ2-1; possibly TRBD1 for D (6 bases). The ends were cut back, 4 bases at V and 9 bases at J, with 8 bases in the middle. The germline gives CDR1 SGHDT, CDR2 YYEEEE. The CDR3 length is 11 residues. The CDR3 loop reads CASSIGGEQFF. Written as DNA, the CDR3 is TGTGCCAGCAGCATAGGGGGTGAGCAGTTCTTC. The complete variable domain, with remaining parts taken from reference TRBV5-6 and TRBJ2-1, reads DAGVTQSPTHLIKTRGQQVTLRCSPKSGHDTVSWYQQALGQGPQFIFQYYEEEERQRGNFPDRFSGHQFPNYSSELNVNALLLGDSALYLCASSIGGEQFFGPGTRLTVL.